The 15 T cell receptor beta chains in this list originate from one sample, sequenced in a study of blood T cell repertoires in COVID-19. Measured with immunoSEQ multiplex PCR; TCRdb has only the in-frame clones, and not every one. The sample holds just over 300,000 clones, around 91% seen once. Sequencing was performed on PBMCs or T cells enriched from blood (not recorded which). These receptors all come from a woman aged 35 to 49 who had recovered from COVID-19.

The J gene is TRBJ1-2, the V gene TRBV21-1. TRBV21-1 is a documented pseudogene. The CDR3 is made up of 17 amino acids. The CDR3 region has the DNA TGTGCCGACTTGCCTCGACGGGGGGCTCCACCTAACTATGGCTACACCTTC. Its translation is CADLPRRGAPPNYGYTF.

This clone was seen a handful of times. This chain uses TRBV3-1 (or the pseudogene TRBV3-2) with TRBJ1-2; maybe TRBD1 (6 bases). Trimming shortened V by 2 bases and J by 4 bases, and 11 bases separated the two germline ends. Germline V gene sequence: CDR1 LGHDT, CDR2 YNNKEL (reference sequence). The CDR3 extends over 14 amino acids. CDR3 residues: CASSQTTGPYGYTF. The CDR3 bases are TGTGCCAGCAGCCAAACGACAGGCCCCTATGGCTACACCTTC.

The CDR3: CASSPGTGEGNTIYF. The CDR3, as DNA: TGTGCCAGCTCACCCGGGACAGGGGAAGGAAACACCATATATTTT. This chain uses TRBV18 with TRBJ1-3; 10 nucleotides align to TRBD1. Germline CDR1 reads KGHSH; CDR2 reads LQKENI. V lost 3 bases and J lost 4; bases outside the gene matches: 3. The CDR3 is 15 amino acids.

The chain couples TRBV10-2 to TRBJ1-2; the match to TRBD1 covers 7 bases. The CDR3 length is 13 residues. Germline CDR1 WSHSY, CDR2 SAAADI. V lost 3 bases to trimming and J lost 4 bases; unmatched junction nucleotides: 2. The CDR3: CASSDRTGYGYTF. CDR3 bases: TGCGCCAGCAGTGACAGGACAGGCTATGGCTACACCTTC.

This chain links TRBV27 with TRBJ1-5, with D possibly being TRBD1 (6 bases). V was trimmed by 5 bases and J by 1 base, leaving 9 bases between them. This CDR3 contains 14 residues. CDR1 and CDR2 (germline): MNHEY, SMNVEV (reference sequence). The CDR3 bases are TGTGCCAGCAGTCTAGGACAGAGCAATCAGCCCCAGCATTTT. It encodes CASSLGQSNQPQHF.

This chain connects TRBV3-1 (or the pseudogene TRBV3-2) to TRBJ2-2, with 10 bases matching TRBD2. The length of the CDR3 is 16 residues. In germline, CDR1 is LGHDT, CDR2 YNNKEL (reference sequence). Trimming removed 4 bases from V and 2 bases from J; junction bases left unmatched: 4. CDR3 region: CASSLRTSGNTGELFF. CDR3 coding DNA: TGTGCCAGCAGCCTTCGGACTAGCGGAAACACCGGGGAGCTGTTTTTT.

CDR3 DNA: TGTGCCAGCAGCCCCGGCGGTCAGGGGTCCTACGAGCAGTACTTC. Translation: CASSPGGQGSYEQYF. The V and J genes are TRBV11-2 and TRBJ2-7; perhaps TRBD1 as D (6 bases). The V end was cut by 5 bases, the J end by 1 base, with 15 bases between. The germline gives CDR1 SGHAT, CDR2 FQNNGV. The CDR3 spans 15 residues. The full variable domain, its missing parts supplied by reference TRBV11-2 and TRBJ2-7, is EAGVAQSPRYKIIEKRQSVAFWCNPISGHATLYWYQQILGQGPKLLIQFQNNGVVDDSQLPKDRFSAERLKGVDSTLKIQPAKLEDSAVYLCASSPGGQGSYEQYFGPGTRLTVT.

V and J are TRBV2 and TRBJ2-7, with a weak D call TRBD1 (8 bases). Trimming removed 8 bases from V and 2 bases from J, with 16 bases in between. The CDR3 consists of 14 residues. The germline V gene has CDR1 SNHLY and CDR2 FYNNEI. The DNA for the CDR3 is TGTGCCAGCGGGAGGGACAGGCGCGCCTACGAGCAGTACTTC. Translation: CASGRDRRAYEQYF.

The DNA for the CDR3 is TGTGCCAGCAGTTATACCGGGACAACTGGAAACACCATATATTTT. Its translation: CASSYTGTTGNTIYF. The rearrangement uses TRBV2 and TRBJ1-3; TRBD1 is a possible D gene (6 bases). Per the germline V gene, CDR1 is SNHLY and CDR2 is FYNNEI. Trimming left V 5 bases short and J 2 bases short, with 13 bases between. The CDR3 extends over 15 amino acids. Full variable domain (remainder filled in from reference TRBV2 and TRBJ1-3): EPEVTQTPSHQVTQMGQEVILRCVPISNHLYFYWYRQILGQKVEFLVSFYNNEISEKSEIFDDQFSVERPDGSNFTLKIRSTKLEDSAMYFCASSYTGTTGNTIYFGEGSWLTVV.

The chain combines TRBV9 with TRBJ1-2; 12 nucleotides line up with TRBD1. CDR1 is SGDLS and CDR2 is YYNGEE in the germline V gene. V gave up 3 bases and J gave up 2 bases; unmatched junction bases: 23. The CDR3 has 22 amino acids. CDR3 loop: CASSARITGTGGAGERNYGYTF. The CDR3 nucleotides are TGTGCCAGCAGCGCCAGAATTACCGGGACAGGGGGCGCCGGGGAACGCAACTATGGCTACACCTTC. Complete variable domain (other parts from reference TRBV9 and TRBJ1-2): DSGVTQTPKHLITATGQRVTLRCSPRSGDLSVYWYQQSLDQGLQFLIQYYNGEERAKGNILERFSAQQFPDLHSELNLSSLELGDSALYFCASSARITGTGGAGERNYGYTFGSGTRLTVV.

This sequence joins TRBV30 and TRBJ1-2; tentative D call: TRBD1 (5 bases). V shed 4 bases and J shed 6 bases, with 12 bases lying between them. Looked up from germline, CDR1 is GTSNPN and CDR2 is SVGIG (reference sequence). CDR3 size: 12 residues. DNA of the CDR3: TGTGCCTGGAACGGCGGGGGTAATGGCTACACCTTC. Its translation is CAWNGGGNGYTF.

This chain links TRBV27 with TRBJ1-5; unclear D gene. The CDR3 has 12 residues. Per germline, CDR1 MNHEY and CDR2 SMNVEV (reference sequence). The germline V and J ends were trimmed by 4 bases and 7 bases, with 8 bases remaining between them. The CDR3 DNA is TGTGCCAGCAGTTATGAGGGACAGCCCCAGCATTTT. Its translation is CASSYEGQPQHF.

V gene TRBV18 combines with J gene TRBJ2-7, with 7 bases that match TRBD1. The CDR3 is 16 amino acids. V was pared by 1 base and J by 2 bases, with 8 bases of the junction left unmatched. CDR1 is KGHSH and CDR2 is LQKENI in the germline V gene. CDR3 residues: CASSPLQGDGAYEQYF. CDR3 DNA: TGTGCCAGCTCACCACTCCAGGGGGACGGAGCCTACGAGCAGTACTTC.

The chain is built from TRBV6-5 and TRBJ2-5; maybe TRBD1 (6 bases). From germline, CDR1 is MNHEY and CDR2 SVGAGI. CDR3 length equals 14 residues. V was trimmed by 5 bases and J by 4 bases, leaving 14 bases between them. The chain's CDR3 is CASSPLGAGETQYF. The CDR3 bases are TGTGCCAGCAGTCCCCTGGGGGCCGGAGAGACCCAGTACTTC.

The chain has TRBV29-1 and TRBJ1-6; the match to TRBD1 covers 8 bases. V lost 4 bases, J lost 7 bases, and 15 bases stayed unmatched. Germline CDR1 and CDR2: SQVTM and ANQGSEA. This CDR3 contains 17 residues. CDR3 sequence: CSVAPLAGTGYNSPLHF. CDR3 bases: TGCAGCGTTGCCCCTCTGGCGGGGACAGGCTACAATTCACCCCTCCACTTT.